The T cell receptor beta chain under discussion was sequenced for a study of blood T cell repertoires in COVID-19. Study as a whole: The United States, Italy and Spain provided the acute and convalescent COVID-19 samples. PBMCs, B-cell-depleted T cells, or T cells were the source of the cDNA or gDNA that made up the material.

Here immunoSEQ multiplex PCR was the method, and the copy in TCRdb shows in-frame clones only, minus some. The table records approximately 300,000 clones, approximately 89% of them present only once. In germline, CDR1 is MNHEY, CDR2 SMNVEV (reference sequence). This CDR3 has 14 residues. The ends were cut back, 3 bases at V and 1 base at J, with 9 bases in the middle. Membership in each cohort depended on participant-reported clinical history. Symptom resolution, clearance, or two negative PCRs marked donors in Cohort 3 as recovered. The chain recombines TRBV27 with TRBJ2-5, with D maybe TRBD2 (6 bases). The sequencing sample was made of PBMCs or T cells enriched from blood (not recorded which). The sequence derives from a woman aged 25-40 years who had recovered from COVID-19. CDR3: CASSFFGGQETQYF. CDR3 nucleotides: TGTGCCAGCAGTTTTTTCGGGGGCCAAGAGACCCAGTACTTC.